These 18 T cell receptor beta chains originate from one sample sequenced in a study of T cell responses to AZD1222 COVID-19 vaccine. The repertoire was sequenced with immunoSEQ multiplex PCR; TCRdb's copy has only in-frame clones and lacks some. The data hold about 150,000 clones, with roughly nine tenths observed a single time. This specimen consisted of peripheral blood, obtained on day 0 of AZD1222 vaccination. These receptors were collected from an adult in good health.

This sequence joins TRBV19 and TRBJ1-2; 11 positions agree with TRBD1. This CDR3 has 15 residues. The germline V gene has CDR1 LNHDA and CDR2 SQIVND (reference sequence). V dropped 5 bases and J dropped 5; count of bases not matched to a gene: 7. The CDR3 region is CASSPRDRGGYGYTF. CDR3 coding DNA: TGTGCCAGTAGTCCTCGGGACAGGGGGGGTTATGGCTACACCTTC.

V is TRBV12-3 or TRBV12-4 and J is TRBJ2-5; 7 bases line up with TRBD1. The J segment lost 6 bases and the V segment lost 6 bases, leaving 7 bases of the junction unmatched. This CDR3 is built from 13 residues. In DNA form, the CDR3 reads TGTGCCAGCAGGAGAGACAGGGCAAAGACCCAGTACTTC. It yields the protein CASRRDRAKTQYF.

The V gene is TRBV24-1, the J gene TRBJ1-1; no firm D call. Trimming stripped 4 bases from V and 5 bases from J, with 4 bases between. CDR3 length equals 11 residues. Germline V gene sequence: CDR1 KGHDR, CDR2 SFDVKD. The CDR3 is CATSEGTEAFF. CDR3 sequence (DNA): TGTGCCACCAGTGAAGGGACTGAAGCTTTCTTT.

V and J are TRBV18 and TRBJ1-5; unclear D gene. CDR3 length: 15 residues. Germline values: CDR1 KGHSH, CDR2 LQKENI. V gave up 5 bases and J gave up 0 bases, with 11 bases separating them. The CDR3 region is CASSELALSNQPQHF. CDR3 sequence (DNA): TGTGCCAGCTCAGAGCTGGCCCTTAGCAATCAGCCCCAGCATTTT.

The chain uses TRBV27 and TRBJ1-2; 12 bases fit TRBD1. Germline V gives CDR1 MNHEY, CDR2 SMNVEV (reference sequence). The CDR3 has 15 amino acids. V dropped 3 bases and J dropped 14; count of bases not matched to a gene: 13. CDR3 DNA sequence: TGTGCCAGCAGTTTGCTCGGTACCGGGACAGGGGGCAAGACCTTC. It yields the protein CASSLLGTGTGGKTF.

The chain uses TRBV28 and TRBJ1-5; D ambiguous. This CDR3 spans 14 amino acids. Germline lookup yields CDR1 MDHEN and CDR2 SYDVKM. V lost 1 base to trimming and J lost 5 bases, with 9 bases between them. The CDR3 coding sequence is TGTGCCAGCAGTTTATCCCAAGGTCATCAGCCCCAGCATTTT. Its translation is CASSLSQGHQPQHF. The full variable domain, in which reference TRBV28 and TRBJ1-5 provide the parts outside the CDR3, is DVKVTQSSRYLVKRTGEKVFLECVQDMDHENMFWYRQDPGLGLRLIYFSYDVKMKEKGDIPEGYSVSREKKERFSLILESASTNQTSMYLCASSLSQGHQPQHFGDGTRLSIL.

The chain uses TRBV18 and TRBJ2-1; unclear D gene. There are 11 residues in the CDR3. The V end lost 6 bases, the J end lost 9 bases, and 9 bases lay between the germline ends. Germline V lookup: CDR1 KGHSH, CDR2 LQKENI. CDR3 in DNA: TGTGCCAGCTCCCTAATGAGTGAGCAGTTCTTC. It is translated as CASSLMSEQFF.

The CDR3 DNA reads TGTGCCAGCAGCCCAACACAGACAGCAACTAATGAAAAACTGTTTTTT. Translated, it gives CASSPTQTATNEKLFF. This chain joins TRBV7-6 and TRBJ1-4, with D perhaps matching TRBD1 (5 bases). With 5 bases removed from V and 0 bases from J, the gap between germline ends came to 13 bases. The CDR3 runs 16 residues. Germline values: CDR1 SGHVS, CDR2 FNYEAQ.

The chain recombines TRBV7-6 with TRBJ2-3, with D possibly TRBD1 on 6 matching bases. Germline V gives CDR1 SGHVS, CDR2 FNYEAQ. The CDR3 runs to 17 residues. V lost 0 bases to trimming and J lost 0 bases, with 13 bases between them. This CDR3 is CASSLAGTRSSTDTQYF. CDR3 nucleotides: TGTGCCAGCAGCTTAGCCGGGACAAGATCTAGCACAGATACGCAGTATTTT. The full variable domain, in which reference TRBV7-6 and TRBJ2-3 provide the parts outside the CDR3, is GAGVSQSPRYKVTKRGQDVALRCDPISGHVSLYWYRQALGQGPEFLTYFNYEAQQDKSGLPNDRFSAERPEGSISTLTIQRTEQRDSAMYRCASSLAGTRSSTDTQYFGPGTRLTVL.

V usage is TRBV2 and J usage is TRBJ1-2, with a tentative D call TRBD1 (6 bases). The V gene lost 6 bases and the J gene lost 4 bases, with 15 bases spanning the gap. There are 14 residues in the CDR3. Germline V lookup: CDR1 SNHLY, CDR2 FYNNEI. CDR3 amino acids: CASSLDRPLYGYTF. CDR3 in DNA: TGTGCCAGCAGCCTTGACAGGCCCCTCTATGGCTACACCTTC.

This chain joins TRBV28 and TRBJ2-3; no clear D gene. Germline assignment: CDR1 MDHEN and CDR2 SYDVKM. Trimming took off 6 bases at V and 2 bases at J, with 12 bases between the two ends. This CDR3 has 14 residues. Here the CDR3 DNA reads TGTGCCAGCAGCCCCCTTCTGGTCACAGATACGCAGTATTTT. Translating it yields CASSPLLVTDTQYF.

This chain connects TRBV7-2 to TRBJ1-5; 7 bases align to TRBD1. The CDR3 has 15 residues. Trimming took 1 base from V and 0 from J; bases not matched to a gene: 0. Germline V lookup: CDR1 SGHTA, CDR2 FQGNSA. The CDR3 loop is CASSLGDSSNQPQHF. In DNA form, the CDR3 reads TGTGCCAGCAGCTTAGGGGACAGTAGCAATCAGCCCCAGCATTTT.

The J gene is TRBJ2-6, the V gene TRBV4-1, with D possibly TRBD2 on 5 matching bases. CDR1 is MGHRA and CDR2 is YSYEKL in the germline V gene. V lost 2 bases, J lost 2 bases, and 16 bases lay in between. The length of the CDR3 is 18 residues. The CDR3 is CASSQPTVTGTGANVLTF. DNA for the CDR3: TGCGCCAGCAGCCAACCCACGGTTACGGGGACTGGGGCCAACGTCCTGACTTTC.

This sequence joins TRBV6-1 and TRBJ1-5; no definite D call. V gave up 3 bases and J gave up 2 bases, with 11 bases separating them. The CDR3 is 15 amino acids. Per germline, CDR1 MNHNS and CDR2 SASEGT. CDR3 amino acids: CASSDGWLGNQPQHF. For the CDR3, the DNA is TGTGCCAGCAGTGACGGCTGGTTGGGCAATCAGCCCCAGCATTTT.

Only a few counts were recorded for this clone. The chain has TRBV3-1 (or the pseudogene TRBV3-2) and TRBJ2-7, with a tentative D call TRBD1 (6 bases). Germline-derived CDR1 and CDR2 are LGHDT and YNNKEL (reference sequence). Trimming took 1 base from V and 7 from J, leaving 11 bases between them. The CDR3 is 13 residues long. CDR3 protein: CASSQVDSGEQYF. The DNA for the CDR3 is TGTGCCAGCAGCCAAGTGGACAGTGGAGAGCAGTACTTC.

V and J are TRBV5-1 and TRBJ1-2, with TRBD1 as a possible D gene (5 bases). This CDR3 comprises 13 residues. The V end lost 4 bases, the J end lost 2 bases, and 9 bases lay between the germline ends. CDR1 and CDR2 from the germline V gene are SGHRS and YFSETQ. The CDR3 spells CASSPGPNYGYTF. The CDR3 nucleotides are TGCGCCAGCAGCCCGGGACCCAACTATGGCTACACCTTC.

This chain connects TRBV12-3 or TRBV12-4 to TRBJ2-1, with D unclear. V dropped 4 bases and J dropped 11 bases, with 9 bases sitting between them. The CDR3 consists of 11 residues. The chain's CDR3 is CASSSTPQQFF. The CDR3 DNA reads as TGTGCCAGCAGTTCGACCCCTCAGCAGTTCTTC.

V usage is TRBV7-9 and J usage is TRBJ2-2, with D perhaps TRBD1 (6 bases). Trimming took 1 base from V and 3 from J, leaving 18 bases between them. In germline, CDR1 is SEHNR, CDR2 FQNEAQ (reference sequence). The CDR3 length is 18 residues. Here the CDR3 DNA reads TGTGCCAGCAGCTTAGGTCAAGGATGGGGGCGCGACACCGGGGAGCTGTTTTTT. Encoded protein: CASSLGQGWGRDTGELFF. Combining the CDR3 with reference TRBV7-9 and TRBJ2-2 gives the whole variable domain DTGVSQNPRHKITKRGQNVTFRCDPISEHNRLYWYRQTLGQGPEFLTYFQNEAQLEKSRLLSDRFSAERPKGSFSTLEIQRTEQGDSAMYLCASSLGQGWGRDTGELFFGEGSRLTVL.